One and the same sample provided the 23 T cell receptor beta chains below, sequenced in a study of blood T cells in healthy people across ages. For the second PCR, which ran for roughly 6 to 11 cycles, a sample-barcoded 5' primer and a J-beta primer mix were used. TCRdb re-analysed the 5' RACE reads in MiXCR, keeping a single row per CDR3 protein. The sample consists of under 1,100,000 distinct CDR3 sequences, almost 25% of them appearing once. These data were likewise used in another study, on T cells of mothers and their children.

The sequenced sample consisted of blood. The receptor set was obtained from a girl aged 2 to 10 in good health.

V and J are TRBV27 and TRBJ1-3; D not certain. The germline V gene encodes CDR1 MNHEY and CDR2 SMNVEV (reference sequence). V shed 0 bases and J shed 0 bases, with 6 bases lying between them. The CDR3 consists of 15 residues. The CDR3 coding sequence is TGTGCCAGCAGTTTATCCGGGGTCTCTGGAAACACCATATATTTT. Encoded protein: CASSLSGVSGNTIYF.

Concerning this clonotype: A junction boundary mismatches the germline segment, possibly from a read error. The chain employs TRBV7-7 and TRBJ2-2; TRBD2 matches 7 bases. The CDR3 spans 16 residues. Germline V gene lookup returns CDR1 SSHAT and CDR2 FNYEAQ (reference sequence). CDR3 amino acids: CASSPGLGSVTGELFF. The CDR3 DNA reads TGTGCTAGCAGCCCAGGACTAGGGTCGGTAACCGGGGAGCTGTTTTTT.

The chain is built from TRBV20-1 and TRBJ2-2; D not resolved. Trimming pared 5 bases from V and 0 bases from J, leaving 13 bases between. Germline loops: CDR1 DFQATT, CDR2 SNEGSKA (reference sequence). The CDR3 contains 15 residues. CDR3 nucleotide sequence: TGCAGTGCTCTGAGGACCCGGACGAACACCGGGGAGCTGTTTTTT. It yields the protein CSALRTRTNTGELFF.

This clonotype was seen more than once but under ten times. The chain uses TRBV29-1 and TRBJ1-2, with D maybe TRBD1 (5 bases). Per germline, CDR1 SQVTM and CDR2 ANQGSEA. V lost 2 bases and J 4 bases, leaving 14 bases between the germline ends. This CDR3 spans 14 amino acids. CDR3 bases: TGCAGCGTTGAACCGGGTTGGACAACCTATGGCTACACCTTC. This sequence encodes CSVEPGWTTYGYTF. Supplemented by reference TRBV29-1 and TRBJ1-2, the full variable domain reads SAVISQKPSRDICQRGTSLTIQCQVDSQVTMMFWYRQQPGQSLTLIATANQGSEATYESGFVIDKFPISRPNLTFSTLTVSNMSPEDSSIYLCSVEPGWTTYGYTFGSGTRLTVV.

This clonotype was seen more than once but under ten times. This rearrangement joins TRBV6-6 to TRBJ2-5; perhaps TRBD2 as D (5 bases). The J call may be faulty, since TRBJ2-7 better matches the DNA end. The CDR3 extends over 14 amino acids. CDR1 MNHNY and CDR2 SVGAGI come from the germline V gene (reference sequence). CDR3 sequence: CASSYHKNGVEQYF. The CDR3 DNA reads as TGTGCCAGCAGTTACCACAAGAACGGGGTCGAGCAGTACTTC.

V and J are TRBV7-9 and TRBJ2-1; 15 bases fit TRBD2. This CDR3 has 15 residues. Losses at the gene ends were 6 bases for V and 9 bases for J; bases not matched to a gene: 6. CDR1 is SEHNR and CDR2 is FQNEAQ in the germline V gene (reference sequence). For the CDR3, the DNA is TGTGCCAGCAGTGTTCCGGGACTAGCGGGAGGTGAGCAGTTCTTC. This encodes CASSVPGLAGGEQFF.

Concerning this clonotype: This CDR3 fails to terminate in the conserved phenylalanine or tryptophan, so it likely reflects a read error. CDR3 nucleotides: TGTGCCAGCAGCCAAGGGCTCGGGAGCGGGACGTTGTACGAGCAGTACCTC. This sequence encodes CASSQGLGSGTLYEQYL. This chain joins TRBV4-2 and TRBJ2-1; the match to TRBD2 covers 7 bases. The J call may be faulty, since TRBJ2-7 better matches the DNA end. Germline V gene sequence: CDR1 LGHNA, CDR2 YNFKEQ. The CDR3 contains 17 residues.

The chain couples TRBV27 to TRBJ2-7; D remains ambiguous. The CDR3 length is 13 residues. The V gene lost 5 bases and the J gene lost 2 bases, with 10 bases spanning the gap. The germline CDR1 and CDR2 sequences are MNHEY and SMNVEV (reference sequence). Written as DNA, the CDR3 is TGTGCCAGCAGTACCACGATGGCCTACGAGCAGTACTTC. It is translated as CASSTTMAYEQYF.

This clonotype was observed a handful of times. This chain joins TRBV28 and TRBJ2-1; D gene ambiguous. The J call may be incorrect, as the DNA end agrees better with TRBJ2-5. The germline gives CDR1 MDHEN, CDR2 SYDVKM. The CDR3 length is 13 residues. CDR3 nucleotide sequence: TGTGCCAGCGTTGGACCCCCGAGGGAGACCCAGTACTTC. Translated, it gives CASVGPPRETQYF.

This clonotype was seen a single time. The chain couples TRBV27 to TRBJ1-2, with 7 bases aligning to TRBD1. This CDR3 comprises 14 residues. The V gene's germline CDR1 is MNHEY and CDR2 SMNVEV (reference sequence). Germline trimming cut 2 bases from V and 7 bases from J; bases unmatched to any gene: 7. Written as DNA, the CDR3 is TGTGCCAGCAGTTTAACCACAGGGGATGGTGGCTACACCTTC. Its translation is CASSLTTGDGGYTF.

The chain employs TRBV15 and TRBJ2-5, with D tentatively TRBD2 (5 bases). CDR1 is LNHNV, CDR2 YYDKDF, per germline (reference sequence). This CDR3 contains 17 residues. The germline V and J ends were trimmed by 2 bases and 2 bases, with 18 bases remaining between them. CDR3 in amino acids: CATSRSTSLDLQETQYF. For the CDR3, the DNA is TGTGCCACCAGCAGAAGCACTAGTTTGGATCTTCAAGAGACCCAGTACTTC.

This clonotype was seen only a few times. The rearrangement joins TRBV20-1 to TRBJ2-1; 8 bases fit TRBD2. The length of the CDR3 is 17 residues. V shed 5 bases and J 8 bases; nucleotides not matched to a gene: 20. CDR1 and CDR2 (germline): DFQATT, SNEGSKA (reference sequence). This CDR3 reads CSAPRVWVAGRFDEQFF. DNA of the CDR3: TGCAGTGCTCCCCGGGTTTGGGTAGCGGGAAGGTTTGATGAGCAGTTCTTC.

This clonotype was observed a handful of times. The rearrangement joins TRBV7-6 to TRBJ2-6, with D perhaps TRBD1 (6 bases). The CDR3 runs to 17 residues. V was clipped by 8 bases and J by 0 bases, with 17 bases between them. The germline V gene has CDR1 SGHVS and CDR2 FNYEAQ. CDR3 DNA sequence: TGTGCCAGCGGCAAATTACAGGGCCTCTCTGGGGCCAACGTCCTGACTTTC. Its protein product is CASGKLQGLSGANVLTF. Combining the CDR3 with reference TRBV7-6 and TRBJ2-6 gives the whole variable domain GAGVSQSPRYKVTKRGQDVALRCDPISGHVSLYWYRQALGQGPEFLTYFNYEAQQDKSGLPNDRFSAERPEGSISTLTIQRTEQRDSAMYRCASGKLQGLSGANVLTFGAGSRLTVL.

The chain has TRBV12-5 and TRBJ2-1; 10 nucleotides agree with TRBD1. CDR3 length: 15 residues. J lost 5 bases, V lost 5 bases, and 6 bases had no gene match. Germline loops: CDR1 LGHNT, CDR2 FRNRAP. CDR3 nucleotide sequence: TGTGCTAGTGGTGCCCGGGACAGGGGCAACAATGAGCAGTTCTTC. Translation: CASGARDRGNNEQFF.

The J gene is TRBJ2-5, the V gene TRBV29-1; no clear D. CDR3 length: 12 amino acids. The V end lost 4 bases, the J end lost 5 bases, and 11 bases lay between the germline ends. CDR1 and CDR2 from the germline V gene are SQVTM and ANQGSEA. CDR3 amino acids: CSVVPDGETQYF. CDR3 nucleotides: TGCAGCGTTGTTCCTGACGGGGAGACCCAGTACTTC. The complete variable domain, with remaining parts taken from reference TRBV29-1 and TRBJ2-5, reads SAVISQKPSRDICQRGTSLTIQCQVDSQVTMMFWYRQQPGQSLTLIATANQGSEATYESGFVIDKFPISRPNLTFSTLTVSNMSPEDSSIYLCSVVPDGETQYFGPGTRLLVL.

The chain links TRBV7-9 to TRBJ1-2; D not resolved. Germline loops: CDR1 SEHNR, CDR2 FQNEAQ (reference sequence). Trimming left V 7 bases short and J 6 bases short, with 15 bases between. This CDR3 contains 13 residues. CDR3 residues: CASTYPLENGYTF. The CDR3 region has the DNA TGTGCCAGCACCTACCCGCTGGAGAATGGCTACACCTTC.

The chain uses TRBV29-1 and TRBJ2-1, with 7 positions matching TRBD2. With V trimmed by 7 bases and J by 0 bases, 3 bases remained unmatched. CDR1 SQVTM and CDR2 ANQGSEA come from the germline V gene. CDR3 size: 13 residues. CDR3 sequence reads: CSGSGFSYNEQFF. CDR3 coding DNA: TGCAGCGGTAGCGGGTTCTCCTACAATGAGCAGTTCTTC.

CDR3 sequence (DNA): TGTGCCAGCAGCTCGACAGGGGCCCTAGATGGCTACACCTTC. Protein product: CASSSTGALDGYTF. The chain recombines TRBV6-5 with TRBJ1-2; 8 nucleotides align to TRBD1. V lost 6 bases to trimming and J lost 6 bases; unmatched junction nucleotides: 9. Germline V gene data show CDR1 as MNHEY and CDR2 as SVGAGI. The CDR3 consists of 14 residues.

This clonotype was recorded a few times. This chain joins TRBV28 and TRBJ1-4; the match to TRBD1 covers 8 bases. Looked up from germline, CDR1 is MDHEN and CDR2 is SYDVKM. J lost 2 bases, V lost 6 bases, and 5 bases had no gene match. CDR3 length: 15 amino acids. CDR3: CASRPPGGTNEKLFF. The DNA of the CDR3 is TGTGCCAGCAGGCCACCAGGGGGCACTAATGAAAAACTGTTTTTT.

In DNA form, the CDR3 reads TGTGCCAGCAGCCGGAGTACAGGGGGCGAGGGCTACACCTTC. Translation gives CASSRSTGGEGYTF. The chain is built from TRBV6-5 and TRBJ1-2; 9 bases are shared with TRBD1. Trimming removed 6 bases from V and 8 bases from J; junction bases left unmatched: 10. Germline CDR1 reads MNHEY; CDR2 reads SVGAGI. The length of the CDR3 is 14 residues.

V is TRBV4-3 and J is TRBJ1-5; D not certain. V was trimmed by 0 bases and J by 7 bases, leaving 13 bases between them. Germline assignment: CDR1 LGHNA and CDR2 YSLEER. This CDR3 contains 15 residues. CDR3 DNA: TGCGCCAGCAGCCAAGATCGGTGGGGATTGCAGCCCCAGCATTTT. Protein: CASSQDRWGLQPQHF.

This clonotype was detected only a few times. The chain has TRBV7-2 and TRBJ2-3; 12 nucleotides match TRBD2. Germline loops: CDR1 SGHTA, CDR2 FQGNSA. Trimming cost V 3 bases and J 0 bases; bases outside gene matches: 4. The length of the CDR3 is 17 residues. CDR3 in DNA: TGTGCCAGCAGCTTGCAGACTAGCGGGGGTAGCACAGATACGCAGTATTTT. Translating gives CASSLQTSGGSTDTQYF. The full variable domain, rest sourced from reference TRBV7-2 and TRBJ2-3, is GAGVSQSPSNKVTEKGKDVELRCDPISGHTALYWYRQSLGQGLEFLIYFQGNSAPDKSGLPSDRFSAERTGGSVSTLTIQRTQQEDSAVYLCASSLQTSGGSTDTQYFGPGTRLTVL.

The chain employs TRBV29-1 and TRBJ2-3, with D possibly matching TRBD1 (6 bases). V was shortened by 1 base and J by 5 bases, with 16 bases between the two germline ends. Germline values: CDR1 SQVTM, CDR2 ANQGSEA. The CDR3 covers 15 residues. The CDR3 here is CSVEGEETGIDTQYF. DNA for the CDR3: TGCAGCGTTGAAGGGGAAGAAACAGGGATAGATACGCAGTATTTT.